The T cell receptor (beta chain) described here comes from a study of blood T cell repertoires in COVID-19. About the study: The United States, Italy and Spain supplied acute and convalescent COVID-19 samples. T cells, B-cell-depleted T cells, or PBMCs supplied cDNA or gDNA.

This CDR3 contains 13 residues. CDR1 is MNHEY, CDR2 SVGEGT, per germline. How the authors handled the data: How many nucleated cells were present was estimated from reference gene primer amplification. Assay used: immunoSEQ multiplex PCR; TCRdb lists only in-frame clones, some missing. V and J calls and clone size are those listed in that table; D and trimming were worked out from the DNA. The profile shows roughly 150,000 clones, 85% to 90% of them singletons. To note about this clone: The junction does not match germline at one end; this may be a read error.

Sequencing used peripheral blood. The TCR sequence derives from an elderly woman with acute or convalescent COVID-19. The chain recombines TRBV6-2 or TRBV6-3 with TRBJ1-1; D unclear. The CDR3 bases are TGTGCCACCAGTTCGGGGATAGGCACTGAAGCTTTCTTT. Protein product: CATSSGIGTEAFF.